The 11 T cell receptor beta chains below come from one sample, sequenced in a study of cytomegalovirus exposure and HLA in healthy donors. 60 Vbeta and 13 Jbeta primers were used in PCR. Sequencing used immunoSEQ multiplex PCR; TCRdb keeps in-frame clones, though not all of them. The sample contains about 160,000 clones, roughly 85% of which appear only once. The sequencing sample was made of PBMCs. Source of these receptors: a man aged 25 to 45 in good health and CMV-seronegative.

The chain uses TRBV28 and TRBJ2-5, with a possible D match to TRBD2 (6 bases). The CDR3 has 13 residues. The ends were cut back, 4 bases at V and 5 bases at J, with 11 bases in the middle. Germline CDR1 is MDHEN and CDR2 is SYDVKM. CDR3 in amino acids: CASSSTSGETQYF. The CDR3 region has the DNA TGTGCCAGCAGTTCCACGAGCGGGGAGACCCAGTACTTC.

V usage is TRBV27 and J usage is TRBJ1-1; D not certain. The germline V gene has CDR1 MNHEY and CDR2 SMNVEV (reference sequence). The germline V and J ends were trimmed by 6 bases and 7 bases, with 12 bases remaining between them. This CDR3 is built from 12 residues. The DNA of the CDR3 is TGTGCCAGCAGCTTCCTGGGCAATGAAGCTTTCTTT. Translation gives CASSFLGNEAFF.

CDR3 bases: TGTGCCTGGAGTGTAGTACAGGGGGCGGTTTTGAACACTGAAGCTTTCTTT. Translation: CAWSVVQGAVLNTEAFF. This chain connects TRBV30 to TRBJ1-1, with 9 bases identical to TRBD1. CDR1 GTSNPN and CDR2 SVGIG come from the germline V gene (reference sequence). This CDR3 has 17 residues. J lost 0 bases, V lost 0 bases, and 8 bases had no gene match.

This rearrangement joins TRBV6-5 to TRBJ2-3, with 9 bases aligning to TRBD1. The CDR3 length is 15 residues. V shed 6 bases, J shed 5 bases, and the junction held 9 bases outside the gene matches. Germline V gene sequence: CDR1 MNHEY, CDR2 SVGAGI. The CDR3 loop reads CASSSGTGSVDTQYF. The CDR3 DNA is TGTGCCAGCAGCTCCGGGACAGGGTCTGTAGATACGCAGTATTTT.

The chain has TRBV6-5 and TRBJ1-2; D is ambiguous. CDR1 is MNHEY and CDR2 is SVGAGI in the germline V gene. This CDR3 spans 16 amino acids. The ends were cut back, 0 bases at V and 2 bases at J, with 13 bases in the middle. The CDR3 loop is CASSYSAAAVNYGYTF. The CDR3 nucleotides are TGTGCCAGCAGTTACTCCGCGGCAGCCGTAAACTATGGCTACACCTTC.

Only a few counts were recorded for this clone. The chain is built from TRBV6-5 and TRBJ2-7; maybe TRBD1 (6 bases). CDR1 and CDR2 (germline): MNHEY, SVGAGI. V was cut by 0 bases and J by 2 bases, with 11 bases left in between. This CDR3 region has 15 residues. DNA for the CDR3: TGTGCCAGCAGTTACTCCGGGACACCGACCTACGAGCAGTACTTC. Its protein is CASSYSGTPTYEQYF.

This clone was seen only a few times. The V call is TRBV21-1, the J call TRBJ2-5; the D call of TRBD2 is as the table states it, not checked on the DNA. TRBV21-1 is a documented pseudogene. CDR3 length: 16 amino acids. The CDR3, as DNA: TGTGCCACCGTAGCTTTTGTTCGGCCGCTACAAGAGACCCAGTACTTC. It yields the protein CATVAFVRPLQETQYF.

The genes are TRBV29-1 and TRBJ1-2, with a possible D match to TRBD1 (5 bases). This CDR3 is built from 13 residues. Germline V gene lookup returns CDR1 SQVTM and CDR2 ANQGSEA. V was cut by 4 bases and J by 8 bases, with 17 bases left in between. The CDR3 DNA reads as TGCAGCGTTGTTCCGGGGGGAGTATGGGGCTACACCTTC. Amino acids: CSVVPGGVWGYTF.

The rearrangement joins TRBV5-1 to TRBJ2-5, with 11 bases lining up with TRBD2. CDR3 length: 16 residues. Germline trimming cut 4 bases from V and 9 bases from J; bases unmatched to any gene: 14. CDR1 is SGHRS and CDR2 is YFSETQ in the germline V gene. CDR3 sequence (DNA): TGCGCCAGCAGCCTTCTAGCGGGAGGCCCCCAAGGTTCCCAGTACTTC. Protein product: CASSLLAGGPQGSQYF.

As regards this clone: The junction departs from the called germline gene at one end, perhaps through a read error. The chain couples TRBV7-7 to TRBJ2-2, with D perhaps TRBD1 (5 bases). Germline V CDR1 and CDR2: SSHAT, FNYEAQ (reference sequence). This CDR3 region has 15 residues. DNA of the CDR3: TGTGCTAGCAGCTTAGTTCAGGGTAGCACCGGGGAGCTGTTTTTT. Its protein is CASSLVQGSTGELFF.

The V call is TRBV29-1, the J call TRBJ1-2, with TRBD1 as a possible D gene (5 bases). The CDR3 length is 15 residues. CDR1 and CDR2 from the germline V gene are SQVTM and ANQGSEA. Deletions cut 2 bases from V and 4 bases from J, with 17 bases between. CDR3 region: CSVERSGDGLYGYTF. The CDR3 DNA is TGCAGCGTTGAAAGGTCGGGGGACGGCCTCTATGGCTACACCTTC.